These 26 T cell receptor beta chains were all obtained from the same sample, sequenced in a study of blood T cells in healthy people across ages. A sample-barcoded 5' primer and a J-beta primer mix were used in a second PCR of roughly 7 to 12 cycles. TCRdb used MiXCR to reprocess the 5' RACE reads, holding one entry per CDR3 protein. Altogether approximately 770,000 distinct CDR3 sequences are present, roughly 60% being singletons, with the ten largest covering roughly 22%. What was sequenced was blood. The source of these receptors is a man aged 30 to 39 in good health.

The V gene is TRBV6-1, the J gene TRBJ2-7, with D maybe TRBD1 (5 bases). V gave up 4 bases and J gave up 3 bases, with 13 bases separating them. Germline CDR1 is MNHNS and CDR2 is SASEGT. The CDR3 sequence is 14 residues long. CDR3 sequence (DNA): TGTGCCAGCAGTGCGACAGACTCGTACTACGAGCAGTACTTC. This sequence encodes CASSATDSYYEQYF.

DNA of the CDR3: TGTGCCAGCAGCCACAGGACCGGGGACGAGCAGTACTTC. This gives the protein CASSHRTGDEQYF. This chain links TRBV4-2 with TRBJ2-4, with D perhaps TRBD2 (5 bases). The DNA end is more similar to TRBJ2-7, so the J call may be wrong. Germline CDR1 is LGHNA and CDR2 is YNFKEQ. The CDR3 runs to 13 residues.

This chain connects TRBV9 to TRBJ2-1, with D possibly TRBD1 on 5 matching bases. The CDR3 runs to 14 residues. V lost 0 bases and J lost 4, with 8 bases in between. The germline CDR1 and CDR2 sequences are SGDLS and YYNGEE. CDR3 nucleotides: TGTGCCAGCAGCGTAGAGGGGCGGTACAATGAGCAGTTCTTC. Its translation is CASSVEGRYNEQFF.

V is TRBV3-1 and J is TRBJ2-5; 10 bases align to TRBD2. The V gene end was trimmed by 0 bases and the J gene end by 1 base; junction bases not matched to a gene: 8. CDR3 size: 18 residues. Per the germline V gene, CDR1 is LGHDT and CDR2 is YNNKEL (reference sequence). CDR3 in amino acids: CASSQEWLAGDSQETQYF. CDR3 sequence (DNA): TGTGCCAGCAGCCAAGAATGGCTAGCGGGGGACAGCCAAGAGACCCAGTACTTC.

V usage is TRBV20-1 and J usage is TRBJ2-1; D unresolved. In germline, CDR1 is DFQATT, CDR2 SNEGSKA (reference sequence). Trimming shortened V by 3 bases and J by 0 bases, and 6 bases separated the two germline ends. The CDR3 spans 13 residues. CDR3 coding DNA: TGCAGTGCTAGGAAGAGCTCCTACAATGAGCAGTTCTTC. Amino acids: CSARKSSYNEQFF.

This clonotype appeared a few times. The CDR3 sequence is CASSLNRPDNSPLHF. As DNA, the CDR3 is TGTGCCAGCAGCTTAAACAGGCCCGATAATTCACCCCTCCACTTT. The rearrangement joins TRBV7-2 to TRBJ1-6, with D possibly being TRBD1 (5 bases). The CDR3 length is 15 residues. Trimming left V 2 bases short and J 5 bases short, with 10 bases between. Germline values: CDR1 SGHTA, CDR2 FQGNSA. The variable domain in full, completed from reference TRBV7-2 and TRBJ1-6, reads GAGVSQSPSNKVTEKGKDVELRCDPISGHTALYWYRQSLGQGLEFLIYFQGNSAPDKSGLPSDRFSAERTGGSVSTLTIQRTQQEDSAVYLCASSLNRPDNSPLHFGNGTRLTVT.

This clonotype was detected only a few times. This chain links TRBV4-3 with TRBJ2-3, with unresolved D. Per the germline V gene, CDR1 is LGHNA and CDR2 is YSLEER. The CDR3 is 14 amino acids. The V end was cut by 0 bases, the J end by 0 bases, with 4 bases between. The CDR3 loop reads CASSQDGSTDTQYF. The CDR3 DNA sequence: TGCGCCAGCAGCCAAGATGGGAGCACAGATACGCAGTATTTT.

The rearrangement links TRBV29-1 to TRBJ2-5; 10 nucleotides line up with TRBD2. Germline CDR1 SQVTM, CDR2 ANQGSEA. The CDR3 covers 13 residues. With V trimmed by 7 bases and J by 5 bases, 7 bases remained unmatched. The CDR3 here is CSASGGYGETQYF. CDR3 nucleotide sequence: TGCAGCGCTAGCGGGGGCTACGGGGAGACCCAGTACTTC.

This chain links TRBV9 with TRBJ2-6; D unclear. V shed 0 bases and J shed 2 bases, with 6 bases lying between them. The CDR3 has 15 residues. Germline V gene sequence: CDR1 SGDLS, CDR2 YYNGEE. Written as DNA, the CDR3 is TGTGCCAGCAGCGTAGGTAGCACTGGGGCCAACGTCCTGACTTTC. It codes for CASSVGSTGANVLTF.

This clonotype was observed a few times. The V call is TRBV7-2, the J call TRBJ2-3; D call uncertain. The CDR3 has 15 amino acids. V was cut by 3 bases and J by 0 bases, with 10 bases left in between. The germline CDR1 and CDR2 sequences are SGHTA and FQGNSA. CDR3: CASSFKRSSTDTQYF. As DNA, the CDR3 is TGTGCCAGCAGCTTTAAACGGTCCAGCACAGATACGCAGTATTTT.

This chain uses TRBV2 with TRBJ1-1; D possibly corresponds to TRBD1 (5 bases). The CDR3 contains 14 residues. Looked up from germline, CDR1 is SNHLY and CDR2 is FYNNEI. With 6 bases removed from V and 0 bases from J, the gap between germline ends came to 11 bases. CDR3 bases: TGTGCCAGCAGGGGGGGACGGTTGAACACTGAAGCTTTCTTT. Translation gives CASRGGRLNTEAFF.

The chain links TRBV25-1 to TRBJ2-6; D is ambiguous. The CDR3 spans 12 residues. Germline CDR1 and CDR2: MGHDK and SYGVNS. Written as DNA, the CDR3 is TGTGTCTGCGCCTCTGGGGCCAACGTCCTGACTTTC. Its translation is CVCASGANVLTF.

The chain's CDR3 is CASPDSFTYEQYF. CDR3 nucleotide sequence: TGTGCCTCCCCGGACTCCTTTACCTACGAGCAGTACTTC. This sequence joins TRBV6-1 and TRBJ2-7; possible D gene TRBD2, 5 bases. V lost 11 bases to trimming and J lost 2 bases, with 16 bases between them. The germline CDR1 and CDR2 sequences are MNHNS and SASEGT. The CDR3 runs 13 residues.

The V and J genes are TRBV7-2 and TRBJ1-2, with D possibly being TRBD1 (6 bases). Germline CDR1 and CDR2: SGHTA and FQGNSA. The CDR3 is 16 amino acids. V gave up 5 bases and J gave up 3 bases, with 19 bases separating them. The CDR3 region is CASSLSIGDTDYGYTF. CDR3 DNA sequence: TGTGCCAGCAGCCTCTCGATAGGGGACACGGACTATGGCTACACCTTC.

V usage is TRBV9 and J usage is TRBJ1-1; D remains unclear. With 4 bases removed from V and 0 bases from J, the gap between germline ends came to 13 bases. This CDR3 is 15 amino acids long. Germline V CDR1 and CDR2: SGDLS, YYNGEE. This chain's CDR3 is CASSPRGLMNTEAFF. The CDR3 DNA sequence: TGTGCCAGCAGCCCGCGTGGCCTTATGAACACTGAAGCTTTCTTT. Variable domain in full (rest from reference TRBV9 and TRBJ1-1): DSGVTQTPKHLITATGQRVTLRCSPRSGDLSVYWYQQSLDQGLQFLIQYYNGEERAKGNILERFSAQQFPDLHSELNLSSLELGDSALYFCASSPRGLMNTEAFFGQGTRLTVV.

This clonotype has just a few counts. The chain recombines TRBV5-1 with TRBJ2-3; no clear D. CDR3 length: 14 residues. Germline V gene sequence: CDR1 SGHRS, CDR2 YFSETQ. V was cut by 4 bases and J by 3 bases, with 12 bases left in between. The CDR3 region is CASSPGVGTDTQYF. CDR3 nucleotide sequence: TGCGCCAGCAGCCCTGGTGTCGGAACAGATACGCAGTATTTT.

Only a few counts were recorded for this clonotype. The V and J genes are TRBV10-3 and TRBJ2-1; 13 bases match TRBD2. CDR3 length: 15 residues. The V and J ends lost 6 bases and 5 bases, in that order; junction bases with no gene match: 4. CDR1 ENHRY and CDR2 SYGVKD come from the germline V gene. CDR3 DNA sequence: TGTGCCATCAGCTGGACTAGCGGGAGAAACAATGAGCAGTTCTTC. This translates into CAISWTSGRNNEQFF.

The chain uses TRBV20-1 and TRBJ1-3; a possible D gene is TRBD1 (5 bases). Trimming took 3 bases from V and 0 from J, leaving 9 bases between them. Germline V CDR1 and CDR2: DFQATT, SNEGSKA (reference sequence). CDR3 length: 14 amino acids. The CDR3 protein is CSARGLYSGNTIYF. As DNA, the CDR3 is TGCAGTGCTAGGGGGCTTTACTCTGGAAACACCATATATTTT.

Notes on this clonotype: A single base separates this from a much larger clone, so it may be a read error. As DNA, the CDR3 is TGCAGTGCTGCTGCTCTAGTTGATGACTCAGCTAACTATGGCTACACCTTC. This translates into CSAAALVDDSANYGYTF. The chain combines TRBV20-1 with TRBJ1-2; D gene uncertain. The germline V and J ends were trimmed by 5 bases and 0 bases, with 22 bases remaining between them. CDR1 is DFQATT and CDR2 is SNEGSKA in the germline V gene (reference sequence). The CDR3 sequence is 17 residues long.

This chain connects TRBV7-9 to TRBJ2-7; the D gene is possibly TRBD2 (5 bases). With 6 bases removed from V and 5 bases from J, the gap between germline ends came to 26 bases. The CDR3 loop spans 17 amino acids. CDR1 is SEHNR, CDR2 FQNEAQ, per germline (reference sequence). The CDR3 loop is CASSSRIKDSRGDEQYF. The CDR3 coding sequence is TGTGCCAGCAGTTCCCGGATAAAGGACTCGCGAGGCGACGAGCAGTACTTC.

This clonotype was counted at least ten times. The rearrangement joins TRBV11-2 to TRBJ2-1, with no clear D. Trimming removed 1 base from V and 4 bases from J, with 5 bases in between. The CDR3 covers 13 residues. CDR1 and CDR2 (germline): SGHAT, FQNNGV. CDR3 in amino acids: CASSLADYNEQFF. The CDR3 coding sequence is TGTGCCAGCAGCTTAGCTGATTACAATGAGCAGTTCTTC.

The genes are TRBV2 and TRBJ2-1, with 9 bases that match TRBD2. CDR1 is SNHLY and CDR2 is FYNNEI in the germline V gene. The CDR3 is 17 amino acids. After removal of 5 bases from V and 4 bases from J, the junction contained 12 bases not matched to a gene. For the CDR3, the DNA is TGTGCCAGCAGTCAGGACAGAACTAGCGGGCCTTACAATGAGCAGTTCTTC. As protein: CASSQDRTSGPYNEQFF.

The chain has TRBV20-1 and TRBJ2-3; 10 bases map to TRBD1. V trimming: 3 bases; J trimming: 4 bases; junction bases outside the gene matches: 13. In germline, CDR1 is DFQATT, CDR2 SNEGSKA (reference sequence). The CDR3 has 17 residues. CDR3 in DNA: TGCAGTGCTAGGTGGGACAGGGGTCCCTCCGGTTCAGATACGCAGTATTTT. Its protein is CSARWDRGPSGSDTQYF.

The CDR3 loop reads CASSEGIMDATRSQHF. The DNA of the CDR3 is TGTGCCAGCAGTGAAGGCATCATGGATGCCACTAGGTCCCAGCATTTT. J is TRBJ1-5 and V is TRBV6-1; D remains unclear. The CDR3 sequence is 16 residues long. Germline CDR1 reads MNHNS; CDR2 reads SASEGT. Trimming cost V 1 base and J 11 bases, with 21 bases left between them.

This clonotype was recorded a few times. An end of the junction differs from the germline gene, which may be a read error. The chain is built from TRBV29-1 and TRBJ2-1; 11 nucleotides align to TRBD2. The length of the CDR3 is 15 residues. Germline CDR1 reads SQVTM; CDR2 reads ANQGSEA. In DNA, the CDR3 is TGCAGCCTTGAAACAGGACTAGCGGGCTACAATGAGCAGTTCTTC. Translating it yields CSLETGLAGYNEQFF.

CDR3 nucleotides: TGCGCCAGCAGCTTGGCTGACAGGCGCCAAGAGACCCAGTACTTC. The encoded protein is CASSLADRRQETQYF. The chain uses TRBV5-1 and TRBJ2-5, with D perhaps matching TRBD1 (6 bases). The CDR3 totals 15 residues. Per germline, CDR1 SGHRS and CDR2 YFSETQ. V gave up 0 bases and J gave up 1 base, with 10 bases separating them.